The 20 T cell receptor beta chains below were found in one sample sequenced in a study of T cells in Graves' hyperthyroidism and ophthalmopathy. Amplified regions were TCR beta CDR3 sequences from RNA transcripts. HTBI primers were employed in a first-round RT-PCR of the TCR CDR3. Via MiXCR, TCRdb re-called the multiplex PCR reads, giving one row per CDR3 protein. This sample yields around 300,000 distinct CDR3 sequences, of which approximately 13% are seen a single time; roughly 8.2% belongs to the top ten. Sequenced: blood. The receptor set was obtained from a woman aged 35 to 49 with Graves' hyperthyroidism.

In its sample, this clonotype was seen many times. The rearrangement uses TRBV12-5 and TRBJ2-3, with 14 positions matching TRBD2. This CDR3 has 16 residues. V lost 4 bases to trimming and J lost 4 bases; unmatched junction nucleotides: 4. Germline V gene lookup returns CDR1 LGHNT and CDR2 FRNRAP. The CDR3 spells CASGWGTSGSPDTQYF. The CDR3 region has the DNA TGTGCTAGTGGTTGGGGGACTAGCGGGAGTCCAGATACGCAGTATTTT.

The V and J genes are TRBV5-6 and TRBJ2-4, with 8 positions matching TRBD1. The germline V gene has CDR1 SGHDT and CDR2 YYEEEE. V dropped 4 bases and J dropped 4; count of bases not matched to a gene: 4. The length of the CDR3 is 14 residues. The CDR3 reads CASSNWDRKNIQYF. In DNA form, the CDR3 reads TGTGCCAGCAGCAACTGGGACAGGAAAAACATTCAGTACTTC.

This clonotype was seen more than once but under ten times. This rearrangement joins TRBV15 to TRBJ2-7, with D possibly being TRBD1 or TRBD2 (5 bases each). CDR3 size: 16 residues. Per the germline V gene, CDR1 is LNHNV and CDR2 is YYDKDF (reference sequence). V was clipped by 1 base and J by 7 bases, with 20 bases between them. In DNA form, the CDR3 reads TGTGCCACCAGCAGAGGGGGGACCACCGGGCTTCCAGAGCAGTACTTC. As protein: CATSRGGTTGLPEQYF.

This clonotype was observed at least ten times. The chain employs TRBV5-1 and TRBJ2-1; D ambiguous. The germline V gene has CDR1 SGHRS and CDR2 YFSETQ. This CDR3 is built from 13 residues. V lost 0 bases and J 4 bases, leaving 5 bases between the germline ends. The CDR3 reads CASSLERYNEQFF. In DNA form, the CDR3 reads TGCGCCAGCAGCTTGGAGAGGTACAATGAGCAGTTCTTC.

Turning to this clonotype: A much larger clone lies a single base off, so this may be a read error. This sequence joins TRBV18 and TRBJ1-5; D is unclear. Germline-derived CDR1 and CDR2 are KGHSH and LQKENI. The CDR3 sequence is 13 residues long. CDR3 sequence (DNA): TGTGCCAGCTCACCCTTGCAAGATCAGCCCCATCATTTT. The encoded protein is CASSPLQDQPHHF.

This clonotype was seen ten or more times. The chain has TRBV28 and TRBJ2-3; 10 positions agree with TRBD2. CDR1 is MDHEN, CDR2 SYDVKM, per germline. The V segment lost 5 bases and the J segment 2 bases; nucleotides outside the gene matches: 10. This CDR3 contains 17 residues. The DNA for the CDR3 is TGTGCCAGCAGTCTGCCAAGGACTAGCGGAGACACAGATACGCAGTATTTT. It specifies CASSLPRTSGDTDTQYF.

This clonotype showed up just a few times. The gene calls are TRBV5-5 and TRBJ2-2, with D perhaps matching TRBD1 or TRBD2 (6 bases each). With 4 bases removed from V and 6 bases from J, the gap between germline ends came to 10 bases. The CDR3 is 13 amino acids. Germline CDR1 is SGHKS and CDR2 is YYEKEE (reference sequence). This CDR3 reads CASSRGVSGELFF. DNA of the CDR3: TGTGCCAGCAGCAGGGGGGTGTCCGGGGAGCTGTTTTTT.

The chain combines TRBV3-1 with TRBJ2-4; TRBD2 aligns across 9 bases. The CDR3 consists of 19 residues. Germline V gene sequence: CDR1 LGHDT, CDR2 YNNKEL (reference sequence). J lost 1 base, V lost 6 bases, and 16 bases had no gene match. The CDR3 sequence is CASSLWILREGRAKNIQYF. The CDR3 DNA reads TGTGCCAGCAGTCTCTGGATTTTGCGGGAGGGCCGGGCCAAAAACATTCAGTACTTC. The variable domain in full, completed from reference TRBV3-1 and TRBJ2-4, reads DTAVSQTPKYLVTQMGNDKSIKCEQNLGHDTMYWYKQDSKKFLKIMFSYNNKELIINETVPNRFSPKSPDKAHLNLHINSLELGDSAVYFCASSLWILREGRAKNIQYFGAGTRLSVL.

The chain combines TRBV11-2 with TRBJ2-3; TRBD2 might be the D (6 bases). The CDR3 extends over 14 amino acids. V shed 4 bases and J shed 6 bases, with 14 bases lying between them. Germline CDR1 SGHAT, CDR2 FQNNGV. The CDR3 bases are TGTGCCAGCAGCTCCGGGACTTCGTGGGATACGCAGTATTTT. Protein product: CASSSGTSWDTQYF.

This clonotype appeared many times. V usage is TRBV20-1 and J usage is TRBJ2-7, with 13 positions matching TRBD2. Germline trimming cut 4 bases from V and 3 bases from J; bases unmatched to any gene: 3. The CDR3 totals 14 residues. Germline lookup yields CDR1 DFQATT and CDR2 SNEGSKA (reference sequence). CDR3 nucleotide sequence: TGCAGTGCTACCGGGACTAGCGGGATCTACGAGCAGTACTTC. It translates to CSATGTSGIYEQYF.

At least ten counts were recorded for this clonotype. V and J are TRBV7-9 and TRBJ2-7; 7 bases agree with TRBD2. The V gene end was trimmed by 6 bases and the J gene end by 2 bases; junction bases not matched to a gene: 7. CDR3 size: 14 residues. The germline CDR1 and CDR2 sequences are SEHNR and FQNEAQ (reference sequence). The CDR3 coding sequence is TGTGCCAGCAGTACCGGCGCGGGAGCCTACGAGCAGTACTTC. Translated, it gives CASSTGAGAYEQYF.

V usage is TRBV13 and J usage is TRBJ2-2; D is undetermined. V lost 1 base to trimming and J lost 3 bases, with 3 bases between them. This CDR3 has 13 residues. Germline V CDR1 and CDR2: PRHDT, FYEKMQ (reference sequence). The chain's CDR3 is CASSLDYTGELFF. The CDR3 DNA reads as TGTGCCAGCAGCTTAGACTACACCGGGGAGCTGTTTTTT.

Many counts were recorded for this clonotype. The chain is built from TRBV6-1 and TRBJ2-1, with TRBD1 as a possible D gene (5 bases). Trimming pared 3 bases from V and 7 bases from J, leaving 10 bases between. The CDR3 has 13 residues. Germline CDR1 reads MNHNS; CDR2 reads SASEGT. The CDR3 region is CASSDIYRNEQFF. DNA for the CDR3: TGTGCCAGCAGTGATATATACAGGAATGAGCAGTTCTTC.

This clonotype was detected ten times or more. This chain connects TRBV27 to TRBJ2-1; 8 bases map to TRBD1. J was trimmed by 4 bases and V by 7 bases; bases with no gene match: 9. This CDR3 comprises 15 residues. Germline V gene lookup returns CDR1 MNHEY and CDR2 SMNVEV (reference sequence). The CDR3 nucleotides are TGTGCCAGCACCAAGGACAGGGTGGGTTACAATGAGCAGTTCTTC. This gives the protein CASTKDRVGYNEQFF.

This clonotype has a count of ten or more. The gene calls are TRBV5-1 and TRBJ2-7, with 9 bases fitting TRBD1. Looked up from germline, CDR1 is SGHRS and CDR2 is YFSETQ. The CDR3 consists of 14 residues. The V segment lost 4 bases and the J segment 4 bases; nucleotides outside the gene matches: 6. Here the CDR3 reads CASSSATGGYEQYF. The CDR3 nucleotides read TGCGCCAGCAGCAGCGCGACAGGGGGATACGAGCAGTACTTC.

This clonotype was seen repeatedly, ten times or more. This chain connects TRBV12-3 or TRBV12-4 to TRBJ2-1; TRBD2 aligns across 12 bases. Trimming took 6 bases from V and 1 from J; bases not matched to a gene: 4. The CDR3 is made up of 16 amino acids. CDR3 loop: CASSSSGRGSYNEQFF. The CDR3 DNA reads as TGTGCCAGCAGCTCTAGCGGGAGGGGGTCCTACAATGAGCAGTTCTTC.

Only a few counts were recorded for this clonotype. CDR3 DNA sequence: TGTGCCATCAGTCCGGACGGAGACACCATATATTTT. The encoded protein is CAISPDGDTIYF. V and J are TRBV10-3 and TRBJ1-3; D ambiguous. The CDR3 sequence is 12 residues long. Germline CDR1 ENHRY, CDR2 SYGVKD. Trimming pared 5 bases from V and 8 bases from J, leaving 10 bases between.

A few counts support this clonotype. The rearrangement joins TRBV9 to TRBJ2-1, with D perhaps matching TRBD2 (6 bases). Trimming took 5 bases from V and 0 from J, leaving 12 bases between them. Germline V CDR1 and CDR2: SGDLS, YYNGEE. The CDR3 consists of 15 residues. The CDR3 coding sequence is TGTGCCAGCAGGCAGACTAGTAACTCCTACAATGAGCAGTTCTTC. Amino acid sequence: CASRQTSNSYNEQFF.

This clonotype appeared a few times. The chain is built from TRBV18 and TRBJ1-2, with TRBD1 identical over 7 bases. CDR3 size: 16 residues. V lost 1 base to trimming and J lost 0 bases; unmatched junction nucleotides: 5. In germline, CDR1 is KGHSH, CDR2 LQKENI. CDR3 coding DNA: TGTGCCAGCTCACCACTCCAACAGGGGACTAACTATGGCTACACCTTC. Translating it yields CASSPLQQGTNYGYTF.

In this sample, this clonotype turned up many times. This chain connects TRBV12-3 or TRBV12-4 to TRBJ1-1; D ambiguous. The length of the CDR3 is 14 residues. The germline V and J ends were trimmed by 8 bases and 0 bases, with 13 bases remaining between them. DNA of the CDR3: TGTGCCAGCCACGGTGGGCTTATGAACACTGAAGCTTTCTTT. It encodes CASHGGLMNTEAFF.